This entry is about one T cell receptor beta chain. Its target is not known. In TCRdb, the RT-PCR reads were re-called with MiXCR into one record per CDR3 protein. This table holds more than 700,000 distinct CDR3 sequences, around 20% found once. This sample is drawn from a study of response to subunit inactivated influenza vaccine. Study-level findings and limits: It was the authors' suggestion that each seasonal influenza vaccination recruits few new T cells.

Germline V gene data show CDR1 as MDHEN and CDR2 as SYDVKM. CDR3 length: 16 amino acids. Germline trimming cut 3 bases from V and 2 bases from J; bases unmatched to any gene: 6. This sequence was found in a middle-aged man who received an inactivated influenza vaccine. The chain employs TRBV28 and TRBJ2-3, with 9 positions matching TRBD2. The sequencing here drew on PBMCs from blood, taken roughly 5 days after vaccination. The CDR3 loop reads CASSFGLAGYTDTQYF. As DNA, the CDR3 is TGTGCCAGCAGTTTTGGCCTAGCGGGGTACACAGATACGCAGTATTTT.